This entry lists 18 T cell receptor beta chains sequenced from one sample in a study of T cell clonality in common variable immunodeficiency. Measured with immunoSEQ multiplex PCR; TCRdb has only the in-frame clones, and not every one. The sample shows around 39,000 clones, no singletons; the ten largest hold roughly 3.2%. The sequenced sample was peripheral blood mononuclear cells. These receptors originate from a person between 18 and 69 years old in good health.

This clone was recorded many times. The CDR3 end is not reached by the read, which stops 3 residues before it; the germline J gene fills it in. The chain is built from TRBV6-1 and TRBJ2-7; D is possibly TRBD1 (7 bases). Germline CDR1 is MNHNS and CDR2 is SASEGT. V lost 3 bases and J lost 1, with 13 bases in between. This CDR3 spans 15 amino acids. The sequenced CDR3 bases are TGTGCCAGCAGTGATTGGCGGGGACAGTCCTACGAG. Its protein product is CASSDWRGQSYE. In full, the CDR3 is CASSDWRGQSYEQYF.

This clone was seen ten or more times. The observed sequence ends 3 residues before the CDR3 terminus, with the missing tail filled in from the germline J gene. The J gene is TRBJ2-7, the V gene TRBV19; the match to TRBD2 covers 7 bases. With V trimmed by 8 bases and J by 6 bases, 4 bases remained unmatched. Germline values: CDR1 LNHDA, CDR2 SQIVND (reference sequence). CDR3 length: 11 residues. CDR3 in amino acids: CASGGDSEQYF. The sequenced part of the CDR3 DNA is TGTGCCAGTGGGGGGGATTCCGAG.

This clone was seen many times. The read is 3 residues too short to cover the CDR3 end, so that end is filled in from the germline J gene. The chain has TRBV2 and TRBJ2-5, with 7 bases aligning to TRBD1. Germline trimming cut 5 bases from V and 1 base from J; bases unmatched to any gene: 7. CDR1 SNHLY and CDR2 FYNNEI come from the germline V gene. This CDR3 spans 15 amino acids. The part of the CDR3 DNA that was read is TGTGCCAGCAGTCGACAGGGCCACCCCCAAGAGACC. Its translation is CASSRQGHPQET. The full CDR3 sequence reads CASSRQGHPQETQYF.

This clone was detected many times. The read ends 3 residues early relative to the CDR3; the germline J gene fills the gap. The chain employs TRBV5-1 and TRBJ1-4; D not certain. V lost 0 bases and J 6 bases, leaving 9 bases between the germline ends. This CDR3 is built from 14 residues. The germline V gene encodes CDR1 SGHRS and CDR2 YFSETQ. The CDR3 bases that were read are TGCGCCAGCAGCTTGGGAGGGTTGGATGAAAAA. The encoded protein is CASSLGGLDEK. The complete CDR3 sequence is CASSLGGLDEKLFF.

The table lists this clone with many counts. Sequencing ends 3 residues short of the CDR3 end; the germline J gene provides the rest. The chain recombines TRBV19 with TRBJ1-6; tentative D call: TRBD1 (5 bases). Germline V gene sequence: CDR1 LNHDA, CDR2 SQIVND (reference sequence). The CDR3 consists of 14 residues. The V and J ends lost 5 bases and 6 bases respectively, with 11 bases between them. The CDR3 bases that were read are TGTGCCAGTAGTTCAGGGACTCCTAATTCACCC. This translates into CASSSGTPNSP. The full-length CDR3 reads as CASSSGTPNSPLHF.

At least ten counts were recorded for this clone. Read sequence stops 3 residues before the CDR3 end, and the germline J gene provides the missing end. This rearrangement joins TRBV7-2 to TRBJ1-6, with 7 bases matching TRBD1. The CDR3 totals 15 residues. From germline, CDR1 is SGHTA and CDR2 FQGNSA. V trimming: 1 base; J trimming: 9 bases; junction bases outside the gene matches: 6. CDR3 DNA, as far as it was read: TGTGCCAGCAGCTTAGGTTCACAGGGGAGTTCACCC. This translates into CASSLGSQGSSP. The full CDR3 protein reads CASSLGSQGSSPLHF.

This clone was counted ten times or more. Coverage ceases 3 residues before the CDR3 finishes, and the germline J gene fills in the end. The chain carries TRBV19 and TRBJ2-6; 9 bases agree with TRBD2. Looked up from germline, CDR1 is LNHDA and CDR2 is SQIVND (reference sequence). The CDR3 covers 16 residues. V lost 7 bases, J lost 0 bases, and 4 bases stayed unmatched. The chain's CDR3 is CASTREGNSGANVLTF. The CDR3 bases that were read are TGTGCCAGTACGCGGGAGGGAAACTCTGGGGCCAACGTC.

This clone was counted at least ten times. The read terminates 3 residues ahead of where the CDR3 ends, so the germline J gene completes it. This sequence joins TRBV19 and TRBJ2-5; 7 bases match TRBD2. Germline V gene data show CDR1 as LNHDA and CDR2 as SQIVND (reference sequence). With 6 bases clipped from V and 0 bases from J, the junction kept 4 bases outside the gene matches. The CDR3 loop spans 14 amino acids. The CDR3 spells CASSALANQETQYF. The CDR3 DNA, read in part, is TGTGCCAGTAGCGCACTAGCGAACCAAGAGACC.

This clone occurred many times. The CDR3 end is not reached by the read, which stops 3 residues before it; the germline J gene fills it in. This rearrangement joins TRBV20-1 to TRBJ1-1, with D possibly matching TRBD1 (5 bases). V lost 4 bases and J 5 bases, leaving 8 bases between the germline ends. Germline CDR1 DFQATT, CDR2 SNEGSKA (reference sequence). CDR3 size: 11 residues. CDR3 sequence: CSATRATEAFF. CDR3 DNA (partial): TGCAGTGCTACCAGGGCGACTGAA.

In regard to this clone: The read ends 3 residues early relative to the CDR3; the germline J gene fills the gap. V is TRBV13 and J is TRBJ2-1; D gene unclear. Trimming took off 5 bases at V and 8 bases at J, with 16 bases between the two ends. The CDR3 consists of 14 residues. Germline-derived CDR1 and CDR2 are PRHDT and FYEKMQ (reference sequence). The CDR3 protein is CASSRVVVADEQFF. The sequenced CDR3 bases are TGTGCCAGCAGCCGGGTGGTGGTAGCCGATGAG. Full variable domain (missing parts from reference TRBV13 and TRBJ2-1): AAGVIQSPRHLIKEKRETATLKCYPIPRHDTVYWYQQGPGQDPQFLISFYEKMQSDKGSIPDRFSAQQFSDYHSELNMSSLELGDSALYFCASSRVVVADEQFFGPGTRLTVL.

In this sample, this clone turned up many times. The CDR3 extends 3 residues past the end of the read, so its final part is completed from the germline J gene. The chain has TRBV6-2 or TRBV6-3 and TRBJ1-2; D may be TRBD1 (6 bases). This CDR3 is built from 15 residues. CDR1 is MNHEY and CDR2 is SVGEGT in the germline V gene. Trimming took 5 bases from V and 0 from J, leaving 13 bases between them. CDR3: CASSTPGHSNYGYTF. CDR3 DNA, as far as it was read: TGTGCCAGCAGTACCCCGGGACATTCTAACTATGGC.

This clone has a count of ten or more. The read gets to within 3 residues of the CDR3 end, and the germline J gene fills in the rest. This sequence joins TRBV19 and TRBJ1-1; perhaps TRBD1 as D (6 bases). Germline loops: CDR1 LNHDA, CDR2 SQIVND (reference sequence). Trimming took off 11 bases at V and 4 bases at J, with 17 bases between the two ends. The CDR3 is 13 amino acids. CDR3: CAGDILKGTEAFF. The CDR3 DNA, read in part, is TGTGCCGGGGACATCCTAAAGGGCACTGAA.

This clone was seen at least ten times. The DNA ends 3 residues before the CDR3 does, and the rest of the CDR3 is filled in from the germline J gene. This chain connects TRBV19 to TRBJ2-3, with TRBD2 identical over 9 bases. The CDR3 runs 17 residues. V dropped 1 base and J dropped 0; count of bases not matched to a gene: 5. Germline V lookup: CDR1 LNHDA, CDR2 SQIVND (reference sequence). Partial CDR3 DNA: TGTGCCAGTAGTATAGTTCCCCTAGCGGGGAGCACAGATACG. Translation: CASSIVPLAGSTDT. The CDR3, in full, reads CASSIVPLAGSTDTQYF.

This clone has just a few counts. The read ends 3 residues before the CDR3 terminus; that terminus is restored from the germline J gene. The chain carries TRBV5-1 and TRBJ2-7; the D gene is possibly TRBD1 (6 bases). V lost 1 base, J lost 6 bases, and 17 bases lay in between. CDR1 SGHRS and CDR2 YFSETQ come from the germline V gene. The CDR3 consists of 15 residues. CDR3 bases read: TGCGCCAGCAGCTTGCTCCAAGGGGGTGTGACCGAG. It translates to CASSLLQGGVTE. The CDR3 reads in full as CASSLLQGGVTEQYF.

This clone has a count of ten or more. The read is 3 residues too short to cover the CDR3 end, so that end is filled in from the germline J gene. The chain employs TRBV19 and TRBJ1-4, with 9 bases that match TRBD1. Trimming cost V 7 bases and J 8 bases; bases outside gene matches: 8. The CDR3 runs to 14 residues. Germline loops: CDR1 LNHDA, CDR2 SQIVND (reference sequence). The covered CDR3 bases are TGTGCCAGTACCCCGGGACAGGGTCTCGAAAAA. Its protein is CASTPGQGLEK. The entire CDR3 protein is CASTPGQGLEKLFF.

This clone was seen at least ten times. The CDR3 is cut off 3 residues early in the read; its end comes from the germline J gene. The chain recombines TRBV30 with TRBJ1-3; D is uncertain. The germline V gene encodes CDR1 GTSNPN and CDR2 SVGIG (reference sequence). With 0 bases removed from V and 0 bases from J, the gap between germline ends came to 15 bases. The CDR3 is made up of 17 amino acids. CDR3 bases read: TGTGCCTGGAGTGTACACCCCACCTTTACCTCTGGAAACACC. This sequence encodes CAWSVHPTFTSGNT. The whole CDR3 sequence reads CAWSVHPTFTSGNTIYF. The entire variable domain, with the rest obtained from reference TRBV30 and TRBJ1-3, is as follows: SQTIHQWPATLVQPVGSPLSLECTVEGTSNPNLYWYRQAAGRGLQLLFYSVGIGQISSEVPQNLSASRPQDRQFILSSKKLLLSDSGFYLCAWSVHPTFTSGNTIYFGEGSWLTVV.

This clone showed up many times. The sequenced fragment ends 3 residues before the CDR3 boundary, so the rest is inferred from the germline J gene. The rearrangement links TRBV15 to TRBJ2-3; TRBD1 is a possible D gene (6 bases). The germline V gene has CDR1 LNHNV and CDR2 YYDKDF (reference sequence). The CDR3 contains 21 residues. Trimming removed 0 bases at V and 2 bases at J, with 27 bases between. CDR3 loop: CATSRERTVSRGLRFTDTQYF. The covered CDR3 bases are TGTGCCACCAGCAGAGAAAGGACAGTGTCTAGAGGGCTCAGATTCACAGATACG.

This clone was seen at least ten times. The observed sequence ends 3 residues before the CDR3 terminus, with the missing tail filled in from the germline J gene. V is TRBV19 and J is TRBJ1-2; no clear D. The CDR3 extends over 13 amino acids. Trimming cost V 3 bases and J 2 bases, with 7 bases left between them. Germline assignment: CDR1 LNHDA and CDR2 SQIVND (reference sequence). The CDR3 reads CASSIQGNYGYTF. Incomplete CDR3 DNA: TGTGCCAGTAGTATCCAAGGGAACTATGGC.